This T cell receptor beta chain was recovered during a study of shared clonotypes between healthy human individuals. Study-level results: Some naive CD4 clonotypes, around 4.7%, turned up in common across several donors.

Subsets obtained from CD4+ cells comprised CD45RA+ naive and CD45RA-negative memory cells. In the case of this clone: Its antigen is still unknown.

The V end lost 5 bases, the J end lost 5 bases, and 12 bases lay between the germline ends. In germline, CDR1 is SGHAT, CDR2 FQNNGV. The CDR3 has 14 residues. Using immunoSEQ multiplex PCR, the repertoire was profiled, and TCRdb retains in-frame clones only, with some absent. The table lists 640,000 or so clones, less than 80% of them singletons. J is TRBJ1-4 and V is TRBV11-2; the D gene is possibly TRBD1 (6 bases). The material sequenced was memory CD4+ T cells sorted from blood. Subset reported: CD45RA-negative fraction. This clonotype originated in a woman under 40 in good health. The chain's CDR3 is CASSQDRVNEKLFF. The CDR3 nucleotides read TGTGCCAGCAGCCAGGACAGAGTCAATGAAAAACTGTTTTTT.